Listed below are T cell receptor beta chains from one sample, sequenced in a study of cytomegalovirus exposure and HLA in healthy donors. Profiled with immunoSEQ multiplex PCR; TCRdb holds only in-frame clones, not every one. The sample has about 130,000 clones; approximately 71% are singletons. Input material: PBMCs. Receptors originate from a woman aged 55 to 70 in good health and CMV-seronegative. Each CDR3 is given with its conserved first and last residue. Fields, in order: clone size, D gene, V gene, J gene, CDR3 protein, CDR3 DNA. D genes are given only for firm matches. Not all rows give a size; the values are once, few, many and, for expanded clones, a class.

-	TRBD2	TRBV15	TRBJ2-1	CATSRKQLAGGFDEQFF	TGTGCCACCAGCAGGAAACAACTAGCGGGAGGCTTCGATGAGCAGTTCTTC
-	-	TRBV25-1	TRBJ2-1	CASSELGAGTGYNEQFF	TGTGCCAGCAGTGAGTTGGGAGCGGGAACAGGGTACAATGAGCAGTTCTTC
-	-	TRBV28	TRBJ2-7	CASTRGGEYEQYF	TGTGCCAGCACTAGGGGGGGTGAGTACGAGCAGTACTTC
-	-	TRBV11-1	TRBJ2-3	CASSSRLASWRTDTQYF	TGTGCCAGCAGCTCCCGGCTAGCCAGCTGGCGGACAGATACGCAGTATTTT
-	TRBD1	TRBV5-1	TRBJ2-7	CASSYGQAYEQYF	TGCGCCAGCAGCTACGGACAGGCCTACGAGCAGTACTTC
-	-	TRBV4-1	TRBJ2-3	CASSHRHSLGPDTQYF	TGCGCCAGCAGCCACAGACACTCCCTGGGCCCAGATACGCAGTATTTT
few	-	TRBV6-6	TRBJ2-1	CASSSFGGNEQFF	TGTGCCAGCAGCTCTTTTGGGGGGAATGAGCAGTTCTTC
-	-	TRBV9	TRBJ2-2	CASSVVSGVGELFF	TGTGCCAGCAGCGTAGTTTCCGGGGTCGGGGAGCTGTTTTTT
-	-	TRBV4-2	TRBJ2-5	CASSQDVLGQTQYF	TGTGCCAGCAGCCAAGATGTCCTGGGGCAGACCCAGTACTTC
-	TRBD1	TRBV6-1	TRBJ2-1	CASSEWGQGVYEQFF	TGTGCCAGCAGTGAATGGGGACAGGGGGTATATGAGCAGTTCTTC
-	TRBD1	TRBV9	TRBJ1-2	CASSAQDQGDPNYGYTF	TGTGCCAGCAGCGCTCAAGACCAGGGGGATCCTAACTATGGCTACACCTTC
-	TRBD2	TRBV29-1	TRBJ2-4	CSVEGLAGTGAKNIQYF	TGCAGCGTTGAAGGACTAGCGGGGACGGGCGCCAAAAACATTCAGTACTTC
-	TRBD2	TRBV4-1	TRBJ2-5	CASSHGGLAAPRQYF	TGCGCCAGCAGCCATGGTGGACTAGCGGCCCCTAGGCAGTACTTC
-	-	TRBV6-1	TRBJ1-2	CASIFARGGYGYTF	TGTGCCAGCATATTCGCCAGGGGCGGCTATGGCTACACCTTC
-	-	TRBV21-1	TRBJ2-7	CASSRKPGSGSYEQYF	TGTGCCAGCAGCAGAAAACCGGGTTCGGGGTCCTACGAGCAGTACTTC